Listed here are 24 T cell receptor beta chains from one sample, sequenced in a study of monozygotic twins with cystic fibrosis. Produced via immunoSEQ multiplex PCR; TCRdb's table is partial and in-frame only. The sample includes roughly 24,000 clones, approximately 97% of them seen just once. The sequencing sample was made of blood. The receptor set was obtained from a girl between 5 and 17 years old with cystic fibrosis.

CDR3 in amino acids: CASSPTAGRGNTIYF. CDR3 coding DNA: TGTGCCAGCAGCCCCACAGCGGGGCGCGGAAACACCATATATTTT. The rearrangement uses TRBV7-9 and TRBJ1-3; weak D call: TRBD1 (5 bases). Trimming removed 5 bases from V and 4 bases from J, with 15 bases in between. This CDR3 is built from 15 residues. Germline V gene lookup returns CDR1 SEHNR and CDR2 FQNEAQ (reference sequence).

The chain joins TRBV15 to TRBJ2-7; 8 bases line up with TRBD2. Germline trimming cut 3 bases from V and 0 bases from J; bases unmatched to any gene: 10. The CDR3 covers 17 residues. Germline V lookup: CDR1 LNHNV, CDR2 YYDKDF (reference sequence). The CDR3 region is CATSSPGGGRSSYEQYF. DNA of the CDR3: TGTGCCACCAGCAGTCCTGGCGGGGGGCGATCCTCCTACGAGCAGTACTTC.

V usage is TRBV9 and J usage is TRBJ1-4, with D hard to call. The V gene lost 0 bases and the J gene lost 11 bases, with 20 bases spanning the gap. CDR3 length: 16 residues. The V gene's germline CDR1 is SGDLS and CDR2 YYNGEE. The CDR3 protein is CASSVGAAGQWEKLFF. Here the CDR3 DNA reads TGTGCCAGCAGCGTAGGGGCCGCGGGCCAATGGGAGAAACTGTTTTTT.

In its sample, this clone was seen once. The chain is built from TRBV5-6 and TRBJ1-4; D ambiguous. The CDR3 totals 13 residues. Germline assignment: CDR1 SGHDT and CDR2 YYEEEE. V lost 1 base and J lost 5, with 6 bases in between. For the CDR3, the DNA is TGTGCCAGCAGCTTGTGGTTGAATGAAAAACTGTTTTTT. It translates to CASSLWLNEKLFF. Complete variable domain (other parts from reference TRBV5-6 and TRBJ1-4): DAGVTQSPTHLIKTRGQQVTLRCSPKSGHDTVSWYQQALGQGPQFIFQYYEEEERQRGNFPDRFSGHQFPNYSSELNVNALLLGDSALYLCASSLWLNEKLFFGSGTQLSVL.

The V and J genes are TRBV7-8 and TRBJ2-3; TRBD2 aligns across 8 bases. V shed 1 base and J 3 bases; nucleotides not matched to a gene: 3. Germline V gene data show CDR1 as SGHVS and CDR2 as FQNEAQ. The CDR3 length is 15 residues. The CDR3 DNA sequence: TGTGCCAGCAGCTTAGAAAGCGGGAGAACAGATACGCAGTATTTT. It translates to CASSLESGRTDTQYF. The entire variable domain, with the rest obtained from reference TRBV7-8 and TRBJ2-3, is as follows: GAGVSQSPRYKVAKRGQDVALRCDPISGHVSLFWYQQALGQGPEFLTYFQNEAQLDKSGLPSDRFFAERPEGSVSTLKIQRTQQEDSAVYLCASSLESGRTDTQYFGPGTRLTVL.

The chain joins TRBV2 to TRBJ2-1; possibly TRBD2 for D (5 bases). This CDR3 comprises 11 residues. Looked up from germline, CDR1 is SNHLY and CDR2 is FYNNEI. Trimming shortened V by 8 bases and J by 9 bases, and 11 bases separated the two germline ends. CDR3: CASLESGEQFF. The CDR3 DNA reads as TGTGCCAGCCTAGAGAGCGGTGAGCAGTTCTTC.

The chain recombines TRBV19 with TRBJ1-5; 9 bases are shared with TRBD1. Germline CDR1 reads LNHDA; CDR2 reads SQIVND (reference sequence). Trimming removed 6 bases from V and 1 base from J; junction bases left unmatched: 10. The CDR3 has 17 amino acids. The CDR3 DNA reads TGTGCCAGTAGCTCTTCCGGGACAGGGAGGAGCAATCAGCCCCAGCATTTT. Amino acid sequence: CASSSSGTGRSNQPQHF.

The rearrangement joins TRBV15 to TRBJ2-7, with D hard to call. Germline CDR1 LNHNV, CDR2 YYDKDF (reference sequence). The CDR3 totals 12 residues. V lost 0 bases, J lost 6 bases, and 6 bases lay in between. This chain's CDR3 is CATSRDSGEQYV. CDR3 coding DNA: TGTGCCACCAGCAGAGATTCCGGCGAGCAGTACGTC.

The chain is built from TRBV4-3 and TRBJ1-5; tentative D call: TRBD1 (6 bases). V lost 3 bases, J lost 6 bases, and 15 bases lay in between. Germline V gene data show CDR1 as LGHNA and CDR2 as YSLEER. The CDR3 sequence is 15 residues long. In DNA form, the CDR3 reads TGCGCCAGCAGCCACCAGTTTACAGGGATTCAGCCCCAGCATTTT. Protein: CASSHQFTGIQPQHF.

In its sample, this clone was seen once. The chain carries TRBV4-1 and TRBJ2-2; TRBD2 agrees at 13 bases. Unmatched junction bases numbered 10, after V lost 5 bases and J lost 4 bases. The CDR3 covers 18 residues. The germline gives CDR1 MGHRA, CDR2 YSYEKL. For the CDR3, the DNA is TGCGCCAGCAGCACGCGGATGACTAGCGGGAGGAGCACCGGGGAGCTGTTTTTT. This translates into CASSTRMTSGRSTGELFF.

This chain links TRBV4-3 with TRBJ2-4; D is uncertain. V was pared by 2 bases and J by 2 bases, with 13 bases between. The CDR3 loop spans 16 amino acids. Germline CDR1 reads LGHNA; CDR2 reads YSLEER. The CDR3 is CASSQNLMGTKNIQYF. DNA of the CDR3: TGCGCCAGCAGCCAAAATCTGATGGGAACCAAAAACATTCAGTACTTC.

The chain is built from TRBV15 and TRBJ2-3, with 9 nucleotides matching TRBD1. The length of the CDR3 is 14 residues. J lost 4 bases, V lost 6 bases, and 5 bases had no gene match. Germline CDR1 and CDR2: LNHNV and YYDKDF (reference sequence). In DNA, the CDR3 is TGTGCCACCAGAAGACAGGGGGGGCCAGATACGCAGTATTTT. It specifies CATRRQGGPDTQYF.

The chain recombines TRBV6-6 with TRBJ2-3, with D uncertain. Per germline, CDR1 MNHNY and CDR2 SVGAGI (reference sequence). V was shortened by 2 bases and J by 6 bases, with 6 bases between the two germline ends. The CDR3 extends over 12 amino acids. The CDR3 region has the DNA TGTGCCAGCAGTTACGCGGAGGATACGCAGTATTTT. Translation: CASSYAEDTQYF.

This chain links TRBV5-8 with TRBJ1-5, with TRBD1 matching over 9 bases. The CDR3 extends over 17 amino acids. Germline-derived CDR1 and CDR2 are SGHTS and YDEGEE. The ends lost 3 bases at V and 4 bases at J; junction bases unmatched: 11. CDR3 sequence reads: CASSWGTGRFGNQPQHF. CDR3 DNA: TGTGCCAGCAGCTGGGGGACAGGGCGGTTCGGGAATCAGCCCCAGCATTTT.

This rearrangement joins TRBV27 to TRBJ2-3; 7 bases line up with TRBD1. Per germline, CDR1 MNHEY and CDR2 SMNVEV (reference sequence). This CDR3 comprises 15 residues. With V trimmed by 4 bases and J by 1 base, 5 bases remained unmatched. The CDR3 sequence: CASSSTGAGTDTQYF. CDR3 bases: TGTGCCAGCAGTTCCACAGGGGCCGGCACAGATACGCAGTATTTT.

The chain couples TRBV4-3 to TRBJ2-2, with D maybe TRBD1 (7 bases). This CDR3 has 19 amino acids. In germline, CDR1 is LGHNA, CDR2 YSLEER. Deletions cut 8 bases from V and 0 bases from J, with 25 bases between. This chain's CDR3 is CASGIDRDSRGSNTGELFF. CDR3 coding DNA: TGCGCCAGCGGAATAGACAGGGACTCGAGGGGGTCGAACACCGGGGAGCTGTTTTTT.

The chain joins TRBV2 to TRBJ2-5, with 7 bases that match TRBD1. The V gene's germline CDR1 is SNHLY and CDR2 FYNNEI. J lost 3 bases, V lost 6 bases, and 7 bases had no gene match. This CDR3 contains 14 residues. CDR3 protein: CASSILGQEETQYF. For the CDR3, the DNA is TGTGCCAGCAGCATTCTCGGACAGGAAGAGACCCAGTACTTC.

The chain employs TRBV6-6 and TRBJ2-1; 11 nucleotides align to TRBD2. V shed 10 bases, J shed 6 bases, and the junction held 5 bases outside the gene matches. Germline V lookup: CDR1 MNHNY, CDR2 SVGAGI (reference sequence). The CDR3 length is 13 residues. The CDR3 bases are TGTGCCAACCTCGGGACTAGCGGCAATGAGCAGTTCTTC. Protein product: CANLGTSGNEQFF.

V usage is TRBV7-2 and J usage is TRBJ2-7; 9 bases align to TRBD2. This CDR3 spans 15 amino acids. Looked up from germline, CDR1 is SGHTA and CDR2 is FQGNSA. V trimming: 5 bases; J trimming: 2 bases; junction bases outside the gene matches: 7. CDR3 in amino acids: CASSQSLAGAYEQYF. DNA of the CDR3: TGTGCCAGCAGCCAATCACTAGCGGGCGCCTACGAGCAGTACTTC.

This chain joins TRBV25-1 and TRBJ1-5; no firm D call. The CDR3 covers 13 residues. Trimming stripped 3 bases from V and 7 bases from J, with 10 bases between. Germline CDR1 reads MGHDK; CDR2 reads SYGVNS. The DNA of the CDR3 is TGTGCCAGCAGTGATGACGGAAAACAGCCCCAGCATTTT. As protein: CASSDDGKQPQHF.

The chain uses TRBV21-1 and TRBJ2-5; TRBD2, as called in the table, went unchecked against the DNA. TRBV21-1 is a pseudogene. The CDR3 contains 15 residues. CDR3 sequence: CATLTSGKCGETQYF. The CDR3 DNA follows: TGTGCCACCTTGACTAGCGGGAAGTGTGGGGAGACCCAGTACTTC.

The chain links TRBV5-1 to TRBJ2-7; 12 nucleotides align to TRBD2. This CDR3 spans 15 amino acids. CDR1 is SGHRS and CDR2 is YFSETQ in the germline V gene. J gave up 4 bases and V 4 bases, and 6 bases lay outside the gene matches. The CDR3 spells CASSIGLAGSYEQYF. CDR3 DNA sequence: TGCGCCAGCAGCATAGGACTAGCGGGATCTTACGAGCAGTACTTC.

The J gene is TRBJ2-7, the V gene TRBV5-1, with D perhaps TRBD1 (6 bases). Germline lookup yields CDR1 SGHRS and CDR2 YFSETQ. The CDR3 covers 14 residues. V gave up 1 base and J gave up 5 bases, with 13 bases separating them. The CDR3 protein is CASSLWQGSNEQYF. The CDR3 coding sequence is TGCGCCAGCAGCTTGTGGCAGGGGAGCAACGAGCAGTACTTC.

The gene calls are TRBV10-3 and TRBJ1-2; maybe TRBD1 (5 bases). Trimming took off 10 bases at V and 4 bases at J, with 16 bases between the two ends. Germline CDR1 ENHRY, CDR2 SYGVKD. The CDR3 totals 13 residues. The CDR3 reads CANSRGSFYGYTF. CDR3 coding DNA: TGTGCCAACTCCCGGGGGAGCTTCTATGGCTACACCTTC.